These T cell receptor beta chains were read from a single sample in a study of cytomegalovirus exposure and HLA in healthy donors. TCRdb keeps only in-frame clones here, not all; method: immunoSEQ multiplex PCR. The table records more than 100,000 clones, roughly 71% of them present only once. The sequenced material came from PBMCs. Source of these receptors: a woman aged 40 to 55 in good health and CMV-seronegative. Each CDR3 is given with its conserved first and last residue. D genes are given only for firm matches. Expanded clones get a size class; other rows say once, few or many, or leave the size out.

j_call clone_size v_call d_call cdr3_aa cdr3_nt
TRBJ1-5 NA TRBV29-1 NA CSVGARDQPQHF TGCAGCGTTGGCGCCAGGGATCAGCCCCAGCATTTT
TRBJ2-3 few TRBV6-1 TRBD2 CASSEGLAADTQYF TGTGCCAGCAGTGAAGGACTAGCGGCAGATACGCAGTATTTT
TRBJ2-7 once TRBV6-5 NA CASSYSGQEYEQYF TGTGCCAGCAGTTACTCGGGGCAGGAATACGAGCAGTACTTC
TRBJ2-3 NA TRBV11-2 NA CASSLVLSGTDTQYF TGTGCCAGCAGCTTGGTTCTCAGCGGAACAGATACGCAGTATTTT
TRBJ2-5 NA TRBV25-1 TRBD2 CASSRQGLAQETQYF TGTGCCAGCAGTCGTCAGGGACTAGCACAAGAGACCCAGTACTTC
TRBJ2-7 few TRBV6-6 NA CASMIDSYEQYF TGTGCCAGCATGATAGACTCCTACGAGCAGTACTTC
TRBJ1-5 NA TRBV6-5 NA CATGGGQGPQHF TGTGCCACTGGGGGGGGTCAAGGGCCCCAGCATTTT
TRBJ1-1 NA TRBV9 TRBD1 CASSVGTGSTEAFF TGTGCCAGCAGCGTAGGGACAGGGTCTACTGAAGCTTTCTTT
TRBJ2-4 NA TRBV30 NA CACTRIGAKNIQYF TGTGCCTGCACTAGGATAGGGGCCAAAAACATTCAGTACTTC
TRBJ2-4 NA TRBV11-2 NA CASSPADGPKNIQYF TGTGCCAGCAGCCCAGCGGATGGGCCCAAAAACATTCAGTACTTC
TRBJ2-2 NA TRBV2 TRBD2 CALRGLAGFGELFF TGTGCTCTTAGGGGACTAGCGGGGTTCGGGGAGCTGTTTTTT
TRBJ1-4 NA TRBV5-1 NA CASSLFPEEKLFF TGCGCCAGCAGCTTGTTTCCGGAGGAAAAACTGTTTTTT
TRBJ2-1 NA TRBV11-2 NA CASSPWQGSYNEQFF TGTGCCAGCAGTCCTTGGCAGGGCTCCTACAATGAGCAGTTCTTC
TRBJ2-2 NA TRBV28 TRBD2 CASGERGLTGELFF TGTGCCAGCGGGGAGCGGGGGTTGACCGGGGAGCTGTTTTTT
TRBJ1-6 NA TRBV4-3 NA CASSQDGLNSPLHF TGCGCCAGCAGCCAAGATGGCCTTAATTCACCCCTCCACTTT
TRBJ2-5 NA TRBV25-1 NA CASSKRVAPGETQYF TGTGCCAGCAGCAAGCGGGTAGCCCCCGGGGAGACCCAGTACTTC
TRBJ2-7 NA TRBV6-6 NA CASTPGGEQYF TGTGCCAGCACCCCTGGGGGGGAGCAGTACTTC
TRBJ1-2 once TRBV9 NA CASSAGAIGYGYTF TGTGCCAGCAGCGCCGGAGCGATCGGCTATGGCTACACCTTC
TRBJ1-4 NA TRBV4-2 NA CASSQEERTGEKLFF TGTGCCAGCAGCCAAGAGGAACGGACGGGGGAAAAACTGTTTTTT
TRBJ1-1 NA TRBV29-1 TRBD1 CSVQGTGFYEAFF TGCAGCGTCCAGGGGACAGGGTTTTATGAAGCTTTCTTT
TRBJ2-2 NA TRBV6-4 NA CASSDFRGGNTGELFF NA
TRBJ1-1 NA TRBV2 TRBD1 CASRVDRGLDTEAFF TGTGCCAGCAGAGTCGACAGGGGGCTAGACACTGAAGCTTTCTTT
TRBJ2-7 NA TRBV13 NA CASSLMGQGHEQYF TGTGCCAGCAGCTTAATGGGGCAGGGCCACGAGCAGTACTTC
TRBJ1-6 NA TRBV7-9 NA CASSPSRQSYNSPLHF TGTGCCAGCAGCCCGTCTCGACAGTCTTATAATTCACCCCTCCACTTT
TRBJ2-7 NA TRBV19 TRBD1 CASSVFQGVDEQYF TGTGCCAGTTCAGTCTTCCAGGGGGTGGACGAGCAGTACTTC
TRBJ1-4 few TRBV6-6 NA CASRAGPSTNEKLFF TGTGCCAGCAGAGCGGGACCGTCAACTAATGAAAAACTGTTTTTT
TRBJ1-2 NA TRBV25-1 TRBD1 CASRSTGVDGYTF TGTGCCAGCAGATCGACAGGGGTGGATGGCTACACCTTC
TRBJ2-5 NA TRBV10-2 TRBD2 CASNPQIAGKQETQYF TGCGCCAGCAACCCCCAGATAGCGGGCAAGCAAGAGACCCAGTACTTC
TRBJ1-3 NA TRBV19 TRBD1 CASRLGTGGSGNTIYF TGTGCCAGTAGACTCGGAACAGGGGGATCTGGAAACACCATATATTTT
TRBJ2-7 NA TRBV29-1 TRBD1 CSVVTGQGPYEQYF TGCAGCGTTGTAACGGGACAGGGCCCCTACGAGCAGTACTTC
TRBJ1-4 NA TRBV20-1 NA CSAPSNEKLFF TGCAGTGCTCCGAGCAATGAAAAACTGTTTTTT
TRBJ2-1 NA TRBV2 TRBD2 CASGLGQVYYNEQFF TGTGCCAGCGGACTAGGACAAGTCTATTACAATGAGCAGTTCTTC
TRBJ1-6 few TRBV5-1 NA CASSLDSISSYNSPLHF TGCGCCAGCAGCCTAGACAGTATCAGCTCCTATAATTCACCCCTCCACTTT
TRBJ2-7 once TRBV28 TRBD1 CASRAGGGQYF TGTGCCAGCAGGGCAGGGGGTGGGCAGTACTTC
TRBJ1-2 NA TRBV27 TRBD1 CASSLIQGGGVPKRGYTF TGTGCCAGCAGTTTGATACAGGGGGGGGGCGTTCCAAAGCGTGGCTACACCTTC
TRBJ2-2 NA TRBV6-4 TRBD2 CASSEGGPGELFF TGTGCCAGCAGTGAGGGAGGGCCCGGGGAGCTGTTTTTT
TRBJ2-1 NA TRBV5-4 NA CASSLAALQEQFF TGTGCCAGCAGCTTGGCCGCCCTACAGGAGCAGTTCTTC
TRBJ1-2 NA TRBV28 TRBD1 CASSLGQANYGYTF TGTGCCAGCAGTCTTGGACAGGCGAACTATGGCTACACCTTC
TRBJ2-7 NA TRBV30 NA CAWSYRTVSSYEQYF TGTGCCTGGAGCTACAGGACGGTTAGCTCCTACGAGCAGTACTTC
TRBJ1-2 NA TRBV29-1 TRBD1 CSVRDSLFYGYTF TGCAGCGTGCGGGACAGCCTTTTCTATGGCTACACCTTC
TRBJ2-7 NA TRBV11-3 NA CASSFNRDYEQYF TGTGCCAGCAGCTTTAACAGAGACTACGAGCAGTACTTC
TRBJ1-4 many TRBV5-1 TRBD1 CASSREQGMGEKLFF TGCGCCAGCAGCCGGGAACAGGGGATGGGGGAAAAACTGTTTTTT
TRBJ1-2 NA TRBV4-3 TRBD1 CASSFGQGGYGYTF TGCGCCAGCAGCTTCGGACAGGGAGGATATGGCTACACCTTC
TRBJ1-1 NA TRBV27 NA CASSWGGTEAFF TGTGCCAGCAGTTGGGGGGGGACTGAAGCTTTCTTT
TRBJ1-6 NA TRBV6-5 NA CASSYSGTGLDSPLHF TGTGCCAGCAGTTACTCGGGAACAGGTCTAGATTCACCCCTCCACTTT
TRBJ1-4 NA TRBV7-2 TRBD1 CASTPYQGAGEKLFF TGTGCCAGCACCCCTTATCAGGGGGCGGGTGAAAAACTGTTTTTT
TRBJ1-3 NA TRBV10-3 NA CARGCLHSGNTIYF TGTGCCAGGGGCTGCCTCCACTCTGGAAACACCATATATTTT
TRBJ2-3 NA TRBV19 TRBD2 CASSGGLAGVGTQYF TGTGCCAGTAGTGGGGGACTAGCGGGGGTTGGTACGCAGTATTTT
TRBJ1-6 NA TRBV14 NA CASSRGLNSPLHF TGTGCCAGCAGCCGGGGACTGAATTCACCCCTCCACTTT
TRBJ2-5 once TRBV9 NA CASSGGQKETQYF TGTGCCAGCAGCGGGGGGCAGAAAGAGACCCAGTACTTC
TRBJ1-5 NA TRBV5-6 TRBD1 CASTTTGGKWNGNQPQHF TGTGCCTCCACCACGACAGGGGGCAAGTGGAATGGCAATCAGCCCCAGCATTTT
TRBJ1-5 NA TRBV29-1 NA CNGRGGYSNQPQHF TGCAACGGACGAGGGGGTTATAGCAATCAGCCCCAGCATTTT
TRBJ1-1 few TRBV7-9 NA CASSPDGLGTEAFF TGTGCCAGCAGCCCGGACGGACTTGGGACTGAAGCTTTCTTT
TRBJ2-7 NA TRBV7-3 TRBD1 CASSRHGTGDYEQYF TGTGCCAGCAGCCGGCACGGGACAGGGGATTACGAGCAGTACTTC